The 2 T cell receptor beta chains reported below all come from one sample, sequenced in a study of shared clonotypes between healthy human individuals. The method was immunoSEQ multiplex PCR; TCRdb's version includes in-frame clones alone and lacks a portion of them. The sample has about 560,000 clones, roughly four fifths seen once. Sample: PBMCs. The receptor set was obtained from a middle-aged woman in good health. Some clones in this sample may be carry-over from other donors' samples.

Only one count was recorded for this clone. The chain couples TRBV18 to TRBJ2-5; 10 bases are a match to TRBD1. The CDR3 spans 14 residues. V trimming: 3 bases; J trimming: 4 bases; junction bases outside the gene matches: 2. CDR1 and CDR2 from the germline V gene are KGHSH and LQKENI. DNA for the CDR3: TGTGCCAGCTCACCGGGACAGGGGACAGAGACCCAGTACTTC. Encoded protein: CASSPGQGTETQYF.

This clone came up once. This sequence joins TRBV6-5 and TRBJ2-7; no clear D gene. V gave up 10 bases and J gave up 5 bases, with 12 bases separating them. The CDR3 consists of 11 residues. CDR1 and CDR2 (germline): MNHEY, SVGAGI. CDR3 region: CATHNLNEQYF. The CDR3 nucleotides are TGTGCCACCCACAACCTGAACGAGCAGTACTTC.